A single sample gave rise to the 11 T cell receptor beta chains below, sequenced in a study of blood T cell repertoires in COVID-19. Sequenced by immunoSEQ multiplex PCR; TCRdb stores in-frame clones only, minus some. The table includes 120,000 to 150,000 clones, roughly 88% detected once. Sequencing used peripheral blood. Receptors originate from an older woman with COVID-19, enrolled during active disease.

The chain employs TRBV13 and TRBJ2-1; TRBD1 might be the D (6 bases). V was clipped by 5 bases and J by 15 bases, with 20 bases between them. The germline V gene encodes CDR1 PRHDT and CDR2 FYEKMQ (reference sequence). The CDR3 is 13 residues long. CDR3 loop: CASSLPTGQRRFF. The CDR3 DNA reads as TGTGCCAGCAGCCTGCCAACGGGACAACGGCGGTTCTTC.

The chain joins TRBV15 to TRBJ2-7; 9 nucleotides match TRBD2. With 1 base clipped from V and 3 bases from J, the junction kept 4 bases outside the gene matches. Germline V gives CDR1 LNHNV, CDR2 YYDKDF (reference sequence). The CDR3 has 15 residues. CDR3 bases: TGTGCCACCAGCAGAGGCCGACTAGCGGTCTACGAGCAGTACTTC. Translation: CATSRGRLAVYEQYF.

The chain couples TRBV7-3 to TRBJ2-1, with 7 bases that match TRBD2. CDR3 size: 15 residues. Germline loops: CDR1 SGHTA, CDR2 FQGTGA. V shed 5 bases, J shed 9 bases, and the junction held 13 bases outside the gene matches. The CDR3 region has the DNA TGTGCCAGCAGCCAGAGCGGGGTCGCCGGGGTTGAGCAGTTCTTC. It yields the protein CASSQSGVAGVEQFF.

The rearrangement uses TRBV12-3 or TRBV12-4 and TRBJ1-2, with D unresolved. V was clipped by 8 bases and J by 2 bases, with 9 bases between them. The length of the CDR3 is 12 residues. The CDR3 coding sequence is TGTGCCAGCGGGAGGCGCAACTATGGCTACACCTTC. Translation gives CASGRRNYGYTF.

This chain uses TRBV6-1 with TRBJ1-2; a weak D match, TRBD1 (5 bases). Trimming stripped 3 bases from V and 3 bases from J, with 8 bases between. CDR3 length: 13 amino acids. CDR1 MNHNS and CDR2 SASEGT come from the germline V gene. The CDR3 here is CASSDQGDYGYTF. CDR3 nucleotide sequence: TGTGCCAGCAGTGACCAGGGTGACTATGGCTACACCTTC.

CDR3 region: CATSARGGGDTQYF. The CDR3 DNA sequence: TGTGCCACCAGTGCCCGGGGGGGCGGAGATACGCAGTATTTT. The rearrangement joins TRBV24-1 to TRBJ2-3; 8 bases match TRBD2. Per the germline V gene, CDR1 is KGHDR and CDR2 is SFDVKD. The CDR3 length is 14 residues. V gave up 5 bases and J gave up 5 bases; unmatched junction bases: 5.

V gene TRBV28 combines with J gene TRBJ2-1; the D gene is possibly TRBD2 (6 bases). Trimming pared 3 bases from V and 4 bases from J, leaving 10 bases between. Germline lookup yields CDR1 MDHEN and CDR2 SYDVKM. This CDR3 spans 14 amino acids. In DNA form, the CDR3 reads TGTGCCAGCAGTTTCCTGAGCGGGTACAATGAGCAGTTCTTC. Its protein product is CASSFLSGYNEQFF.

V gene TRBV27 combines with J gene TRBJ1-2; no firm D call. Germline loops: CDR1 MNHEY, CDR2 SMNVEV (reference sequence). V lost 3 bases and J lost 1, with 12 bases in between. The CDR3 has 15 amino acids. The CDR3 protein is CASSFHSSHNYGYTF. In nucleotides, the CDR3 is TGTGCCAGCAGTTTTCACTCGTCCCATAACTATGGCTACACCTTC.

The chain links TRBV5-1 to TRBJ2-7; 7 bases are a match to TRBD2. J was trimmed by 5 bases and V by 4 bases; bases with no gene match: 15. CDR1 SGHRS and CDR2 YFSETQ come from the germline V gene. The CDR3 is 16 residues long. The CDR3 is CASSPGGTGGDDEQYF. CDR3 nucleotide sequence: TGCGCCAGCAGCCCGGGGGGAACTGGCGGGGACGACGAGCAGTACTTC.

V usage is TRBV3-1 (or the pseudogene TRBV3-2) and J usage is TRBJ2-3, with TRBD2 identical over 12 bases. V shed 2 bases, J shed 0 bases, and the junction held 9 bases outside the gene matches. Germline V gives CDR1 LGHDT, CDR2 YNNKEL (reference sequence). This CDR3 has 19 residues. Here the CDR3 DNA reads TGTGCCAGCAGCCAAAGATTACTAGCGGGGGGCTCTAGCACAGATACGCAGTATTTT. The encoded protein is CASSQRLLAGGSSTDTQYF.

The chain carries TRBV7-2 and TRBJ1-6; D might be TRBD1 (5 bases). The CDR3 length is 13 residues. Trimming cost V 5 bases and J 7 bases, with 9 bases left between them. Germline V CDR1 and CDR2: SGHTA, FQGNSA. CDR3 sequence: CASSPYRNSPLHF. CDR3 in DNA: TGTGCCAGCAGCCCCTACAGGAATTCACCCCTCCACTTT.